The present T cell receptor (beta chain) was sequenced within a study of blood T cell repertoires in COVID-19. Overall study: T cells, B-cell-depleted T cells, or PBMCs provided the cDNA or gDNA that served as material.

Germline V gives CDR1 SEHNR, CDR2 FQNEAQ (reference sequence). CDR3 length equals 15 residues. Trimming cost V 2 bases and J 7 bases; bases outside gene matches: 9. This clone was detected only a few times. Authors' methods: Using reference gene primer amplification, nucleated cell counts were estimated. Here immunoSEQ multiplex PCR was the method, and the copy in TCRdb shows in-frame clones only, minus some. The D gene and trimming were derived from the DNA, and the V and J assignments and clone size from that table. This sample yields about 160,000 clones, of which around 85% are seen a single time; about 3.5% belongs to the top ten.

Sequencing used peripheral blood. The TCR was taken from a man between 65 and 85 years old with acute or convalescent COVID-19. V and J are TRBV7-9 and TRBJ1-1, with 8 bases lining up with TRBD1. The CDR3 bases are TGTGCCAGCAGCTTACGAGGGCAGGGGGCTGATGAAGCTTTCTTT. Its protein is CASSLRGQGADEAFF. The full variable domain, completed using reference TRBV7-9 and TRBJ1-1, is DTGVSQNPRHKITKRGQNVTFRCDPISEHNRLYWYRQTLGQGPEFLTYFQNEAQLEKSRLLSDRFSAERPKGSFSTLEIQRTEQGDSAMYLCASSLRGQGADEAFFGQGTRLTVV.